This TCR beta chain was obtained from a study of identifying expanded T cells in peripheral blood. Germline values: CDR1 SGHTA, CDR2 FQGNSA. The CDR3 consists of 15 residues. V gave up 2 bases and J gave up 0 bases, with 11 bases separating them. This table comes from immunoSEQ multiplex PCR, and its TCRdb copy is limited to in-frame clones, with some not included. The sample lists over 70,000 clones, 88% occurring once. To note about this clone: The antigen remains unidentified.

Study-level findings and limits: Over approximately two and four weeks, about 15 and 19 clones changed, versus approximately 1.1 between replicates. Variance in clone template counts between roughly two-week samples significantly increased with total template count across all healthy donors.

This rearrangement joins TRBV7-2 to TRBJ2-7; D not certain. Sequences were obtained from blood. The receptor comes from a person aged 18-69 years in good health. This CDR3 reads CASSLFGGSSYEQYF. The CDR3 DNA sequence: TGTGCCAGCAGCTTATTCGGTGGCAGCTCCTACGAGCAGTACTTC.